This T cell receptor (beta chain) derives from a study of CD8 T cells in Susac syndrome. The CDR3 totals 15 residues. Losses at the gene ends were 0 bases for V and 5 bases for J; bases not matched to a gene: 2. Per the germline V gene, CDR1 is SGHRS and CDR2 is YFSETQ. Negative isolation yielded the CD8+ and CD4+ T cells, while FACS enriched the TEMRA cells. With random hexamers, reverse transcription was performed on roughly 0.5 to 1 ug of RNA. Amplification of TCR beta CDR3 spanned 54 Vbeta and 13 Jbeta via immunoSEQ multiplex PCR. TCRdb used MiXCR to reprocess the immunoSEQ multiplex PCR reads, holding one entry per CDR3 protein. This table has 350,000 to 550,000 distinct CDR3 sequences, 85% to 90% appearing once.

The gene calls are TRBV5-1 and TRBJ2-3, with TRBD1 identical over 11 bases. This TCR was sampled from a human donor with multiple sclerosis. What was sequenced was CD8+ T cells from PBMCs. Here the CDR3 reads CASSLGTGGEDTQYF. The CDR3 DNA reads as TGCGCCAGCAGCTTGGGGACAGGGGGCGAAGATACGCAGTATTTT.